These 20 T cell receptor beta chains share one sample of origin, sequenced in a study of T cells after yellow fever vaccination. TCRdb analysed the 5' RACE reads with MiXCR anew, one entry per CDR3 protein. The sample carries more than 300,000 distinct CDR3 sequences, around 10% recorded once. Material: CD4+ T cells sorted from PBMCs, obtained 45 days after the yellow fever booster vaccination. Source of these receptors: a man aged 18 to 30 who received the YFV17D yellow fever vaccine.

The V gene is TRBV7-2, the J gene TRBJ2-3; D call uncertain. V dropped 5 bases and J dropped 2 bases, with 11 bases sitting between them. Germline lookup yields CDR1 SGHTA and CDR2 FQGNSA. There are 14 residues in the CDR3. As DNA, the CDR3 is TGTGCCAGCAGCCAAGACTGGGCCACAGATACGCAGTATTTT. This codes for CASSQDWATDTQYF.

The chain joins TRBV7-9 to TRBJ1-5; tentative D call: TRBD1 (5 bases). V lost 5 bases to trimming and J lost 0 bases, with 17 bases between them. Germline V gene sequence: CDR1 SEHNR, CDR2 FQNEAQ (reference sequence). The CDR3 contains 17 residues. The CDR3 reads CASSRGHTGPSNQPQHF. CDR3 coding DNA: TGTGCCAGCAGCCGGGGTCACACGGGACCTAGCAATCAGCCCCAGCATTTT. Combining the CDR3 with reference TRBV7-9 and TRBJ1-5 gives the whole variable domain DTGVSQNPRHKITKRGQNVTFRCDPISEHNRLYWYRQTLGQGPEFLTYFQNEAQLEKSRLLSDRFSAERPKGSFSTLEIQRTEQGDSAMYLCASSRGHTGPSNQPQHFGDGTRLSIL.

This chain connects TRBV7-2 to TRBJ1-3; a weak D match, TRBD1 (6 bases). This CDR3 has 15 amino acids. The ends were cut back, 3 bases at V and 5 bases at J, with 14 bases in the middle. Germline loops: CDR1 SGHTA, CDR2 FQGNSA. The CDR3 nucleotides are TGTGCCAGCAGCTTTGGAAAGGGGGGTAGAAACACCATATATTTT. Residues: CASSFGKGGRNTIYF.

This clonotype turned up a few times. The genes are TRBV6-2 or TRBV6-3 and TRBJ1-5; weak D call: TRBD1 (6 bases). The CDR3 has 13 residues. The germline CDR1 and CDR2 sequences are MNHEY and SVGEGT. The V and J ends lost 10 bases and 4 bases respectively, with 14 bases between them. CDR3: CATRVTGNQPQHF. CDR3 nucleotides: TGTGCCACCAGAGTAACAGGGAATCAGCCCCAGCATTTT.

DNA of the CDR3: TGTGCCAGCAGTCTGCGACCCGGGGTCTATGGCTACACCTTC. This translates into CASSLRPGVYGYTF. The V and J genes are TRBV12-3 or TRBV12-4 and TRBJ1-2; D remains unclear. Trimming left V 5 bases short and J 4 bases short, with 14 bases between. The CDR3 extends over 14 amino acids.

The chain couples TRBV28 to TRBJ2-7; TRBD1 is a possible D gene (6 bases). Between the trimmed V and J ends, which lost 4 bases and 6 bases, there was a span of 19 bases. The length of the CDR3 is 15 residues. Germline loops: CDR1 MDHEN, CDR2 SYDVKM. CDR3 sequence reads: CASSSSGFGGIEQYV. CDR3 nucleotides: TGTGCCAGCAGTTCATCAGGGTTTGGGGGCATCGAGCAGTACGTC.

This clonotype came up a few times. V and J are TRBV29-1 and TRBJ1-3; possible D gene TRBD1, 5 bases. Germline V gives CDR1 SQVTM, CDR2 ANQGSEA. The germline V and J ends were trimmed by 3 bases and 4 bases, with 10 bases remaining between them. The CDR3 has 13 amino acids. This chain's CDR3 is CSVEKRDGNTIYF. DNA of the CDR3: TGCAGCGTTGAGAAGAGGGACGGAAACACCATATATTTT.

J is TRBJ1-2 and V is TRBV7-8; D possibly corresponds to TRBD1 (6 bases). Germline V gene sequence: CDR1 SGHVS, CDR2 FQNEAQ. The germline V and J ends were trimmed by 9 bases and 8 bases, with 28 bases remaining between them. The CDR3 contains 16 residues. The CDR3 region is CASVALPEGGTLGYTF. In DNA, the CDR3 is TGTGCCAGTGTTGCCCTACCGGAGGGGGGGACTTTAGGCTACACCTTC.

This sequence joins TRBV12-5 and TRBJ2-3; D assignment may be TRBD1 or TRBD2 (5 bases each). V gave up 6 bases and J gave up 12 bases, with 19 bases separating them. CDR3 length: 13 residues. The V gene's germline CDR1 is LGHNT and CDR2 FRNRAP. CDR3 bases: TGTGCTAGTGGCTCCAACCGGGACGATAGACAGTATTTT. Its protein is CASGSNRDDRQYF.

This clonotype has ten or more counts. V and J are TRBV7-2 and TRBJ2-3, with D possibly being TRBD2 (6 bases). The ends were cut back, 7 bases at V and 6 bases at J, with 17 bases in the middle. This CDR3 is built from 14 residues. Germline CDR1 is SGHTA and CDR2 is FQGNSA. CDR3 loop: CASTQAGSADTQYF. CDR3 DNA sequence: TGTGCCAGCACCCAGGCGGGGAGTGCCGATACGCAGTATTTT.

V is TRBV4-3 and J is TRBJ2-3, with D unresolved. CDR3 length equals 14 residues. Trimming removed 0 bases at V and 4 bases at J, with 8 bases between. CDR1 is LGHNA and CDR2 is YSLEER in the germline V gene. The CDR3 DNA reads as TGCGCCAGCAGCCAAGATCCTTTCCCAGATACGCAGTATTTT. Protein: CASSQDPFPDTQYF.

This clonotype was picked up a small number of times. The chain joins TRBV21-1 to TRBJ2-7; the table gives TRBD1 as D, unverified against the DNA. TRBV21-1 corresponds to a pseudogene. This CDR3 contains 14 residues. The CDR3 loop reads CASQLKRGEREQYV. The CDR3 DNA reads TGTGCCAGTCAACTCAAGAGGGGGGAGCGGGAGCAGTACGTC.

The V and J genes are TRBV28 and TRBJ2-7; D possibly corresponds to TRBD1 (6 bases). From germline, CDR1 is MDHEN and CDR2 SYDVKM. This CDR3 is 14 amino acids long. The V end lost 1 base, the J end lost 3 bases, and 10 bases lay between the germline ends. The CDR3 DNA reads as TGTGCCAGCAGTTTATCTCAGGGGAACTACGAGCAGTACTTC. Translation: CASSLSQGNYEQYF.

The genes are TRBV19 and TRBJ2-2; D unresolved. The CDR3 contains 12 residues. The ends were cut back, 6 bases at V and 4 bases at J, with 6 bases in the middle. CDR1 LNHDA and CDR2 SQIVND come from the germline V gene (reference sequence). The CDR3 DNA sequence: TGTGCCAGTAGGTTTTCCACCGGGGAGCTGTTTTTT. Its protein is CASRFSTGELFF.

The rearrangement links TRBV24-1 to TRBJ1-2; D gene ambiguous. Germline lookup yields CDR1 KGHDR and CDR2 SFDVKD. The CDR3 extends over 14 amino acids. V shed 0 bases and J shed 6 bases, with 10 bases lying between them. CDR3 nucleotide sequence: TGTGCCACCAGTGATTTGCACATGGGCCATGGCTACACCTTC. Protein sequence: CATSDLHMGHGYTF.

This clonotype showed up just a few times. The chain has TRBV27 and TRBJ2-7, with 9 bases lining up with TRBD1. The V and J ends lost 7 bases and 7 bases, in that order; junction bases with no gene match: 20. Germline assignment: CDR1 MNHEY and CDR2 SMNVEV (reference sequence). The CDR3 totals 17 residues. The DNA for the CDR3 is TGTGCCAGCATTAACCGGGACAGGGAAGTTCAAGGCGAAGAGCAGTACGTC. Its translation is CASINRDREVQGEEQYV.

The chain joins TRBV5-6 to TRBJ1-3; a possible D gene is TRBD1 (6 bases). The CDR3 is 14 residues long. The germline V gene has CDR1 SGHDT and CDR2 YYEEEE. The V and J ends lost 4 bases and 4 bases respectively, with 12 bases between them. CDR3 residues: CASSRQGTGNTIYF. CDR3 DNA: TGTGCCAGCAGCCGCCAGGGGACGGGAAACACCATATATTTT.

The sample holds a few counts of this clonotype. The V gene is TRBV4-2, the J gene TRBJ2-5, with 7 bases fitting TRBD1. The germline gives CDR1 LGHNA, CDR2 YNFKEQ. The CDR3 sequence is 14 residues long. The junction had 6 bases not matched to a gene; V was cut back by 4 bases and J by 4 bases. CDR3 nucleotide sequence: TGTGCCAGCAGCCCTACGACAGGGAGAGAGACCCAGTACTTC. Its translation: CASSPTTGRETQYF.

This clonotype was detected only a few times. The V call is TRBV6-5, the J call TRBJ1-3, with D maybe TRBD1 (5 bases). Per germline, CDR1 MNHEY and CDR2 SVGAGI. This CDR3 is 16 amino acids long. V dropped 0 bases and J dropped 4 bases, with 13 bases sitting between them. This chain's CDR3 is CASSYSWDLGGNTIYF. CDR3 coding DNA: TGTGCCAGCAGTTACTCGTGGGACTTAGGGGGAAACACCATATATTTT.

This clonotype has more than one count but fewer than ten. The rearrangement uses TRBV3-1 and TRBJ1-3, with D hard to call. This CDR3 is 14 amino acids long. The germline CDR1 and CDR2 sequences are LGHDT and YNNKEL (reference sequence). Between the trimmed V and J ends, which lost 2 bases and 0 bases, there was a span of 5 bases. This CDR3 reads CASSQTNSGNTIYF. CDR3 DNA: TGTGCCAGCAGCCAAACGAACTCTGGAAACACCATATATTTT. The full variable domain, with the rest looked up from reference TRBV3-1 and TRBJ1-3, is DTAVSQTPKYLVTQMGNDKSIKCEQNLGHDTMYWYKQDSKKFLKIMFSYNNKELIINETVPNRFSPKSPDKAHLNLHINSLELGDSAVYFCASSQTNSGNTIYFGEGSWLTVV.